The next 7 T cell receptor beta chains were all read from a single sample in a study of shared clonotypes between healthy human individuals. TCRdb's copy holds only in-frame clones and misses some; the assay was immunoSEQ multiplex PCR. Among around 700,000 clones, about 90% were seen once, and the ten largest hold approximately 22%. Terminally differentiated effector memory CD45RA+ cells were excluded from the naive CD8 cells, which were CD45RO-negative and positively selected for CCR7. Sequenced: naive CD8+ T cells sorted from blood. These receptors were collected from a man under 40 in good health.

The J gene is TRBJ2-3, the V gene TRBV4-3; 10 nucleotides line up with TRBD1. The germline V gene has CDR1 LGHNA and CDR2 YSLEER. This CDR3 has 17 residues. After removal of 2 bases from V and 1 base from J, the junction contained 6 bases not matched to a gene. The CDR3 DNA sequence: TGCGCCAGCAGCCAATACGGGACAGGGGATCGCACAGATACGCAGTATTTT. Translated, it gives CASSQYGTGDRTDTQYF.

As regards this clone: One end of the junction is discordant with germline, which a read error may explain. The genes are TRBV5-1 and TRBJ1-4; the D is unclear. The length of the CDR3 is 15 residues. Germline V lookup: CDR1 SGHRS, CDR2 YFSETQ. The CDR3 here is CASSLGLPNNKKLFF. CDR3 DNA sequence: TGCGCCAGCAGCTTGGGTTTGCCCAATAATAAAAAACTGTTTTTT.

The rearrangement uses TRBV5-1 and TRBJ2-1; 10 bases agree with TRBD1. The germline CDR1 and CDR2 sequences are SGHRS and YFSETQ. The CDR3 extends over 14 amino acids. V lost 4 bases and J lost 4; bases outside the gene matches: 2. The chain's CDR3 is CASSGTGVYNEQFF. The CDR3 coding sequence is TGCGCCAGCAGCGGGACAGGGGTATACAATGAGCAGTTCTTC.

The chain recombines TRBV10-3 with TRBJ2-3, with D tentatively TRBD1 (8 bases). The germline V and J ends were trimmed by 4 bases and 4 bases, with 15 bases remaining between them. CDR1 and CDR2 from the germline V gene are ENHRY and SYGVKD. The CDR3 consists of 15 residues. The DNA of the CDR3 is TGTGCCATCAGTGTAACAGGGGGGGAGGCAGATACGCAGTATTTT. Encoded protein: CAISVTGGEADTQYF.

This rearrangement joins TRBV10-3 to TRBJ2-5, with TRBD2 identical over 14 bases. With the DNA end fitting TRBJ2-7 better, the J assignment may be wrong. This CDR3 is 14 amino acids long. CDR1 and CDR2 from the germline V gene are ENHRY and SYGVKD. The DNA for the CDR3 is TGTACGACAGGGGGACTAGCGGGAGTCTACGAGCAGTACTTC. This sequence encodes CTTGGLAGVYEQYF.

This clone was seen many times. The chain links TRBV2 to TRBJ2-7; a weak D match, TRBD2 (5 bases). The length of the CDR3 is 14 residues. Germline V gene sequence: CDR1 SNHLY, CDR2 FYNNEI. Trimming left V 6 bases short and J 3 bases short, with 15 bases between. The CDR3 DNA sequence: TGTGCCAGCAGCGAACTAGGACCAGACTACGAGCAGTACTTC. Translated, it gives CASSELGPDYEQYF.

This clone was detected only once. This chain uses TRBV5-1 with TRBJ2-3, with 7 nucleotides matching TRBD1. CDR1 and CDR2 (germline): SGHRS, YFSETQ. There are 17 residues in the CDR3. The J segment lost 2 bases and the V segment lost 4 bases, leaving 13 bases of the junction unmatched. This CDR3 reads CASSGPGQVRLTDTQYF. The CDR3 coding sequence is TGCGCCAGCAGCGGACCAGGACAGGTCCGGCTCACAGATACGCAGTATTTT.